A selection of T cell receptor beta chains follows, all from one sample in a study of blood T cell repertoires in COVID-19. Using immunoSEQ multiplex PCR, the repertoire was profiled, and TCRdb retains in-frame clones only, with some absent. The table lists around 300,000 clones, approximately 88% of them singletons, with roughly 2.2% in the top ten. Sequences were obtained from peripheral blood. These receptors were obtained from a man in his forties or fifties with acute or convalescent COVID-19. The CDR3 runs from the conserved cysteine through the conserved F or W. Fields, in order: J gene, V gene, clone size, D gene, CDR3 length, CDR3 protein, CDR3 DNA. The D gene is left open where the match is weak. Size is omitted from some rows. Given values are once, few, many or a class for expanded clones.

j_gene: TRBJ2-7
v_gene: TRBV7-9
abundance: NA
d_gene: TRBD2
len: 13
CDR3aa: CASSMGRGGEQYF
CDR3nt: TGTGCCAGCAGCATGGGGAGGGGCGGCGAGCAGTACTTC

j_gene: TRBJ1-2
v_gene: TRBV30
abundance: few
d_gene: TRBD1
len: 11
CDR3aa: CAWSVQGSYTF
CDR3nt: TGTGCCTGGAGTGTACAGGGGAGCTACACCTTC

j_gene: TRBJ1-5
v_gene: TRBV19
abundance: NA
d_gene: TRBD1
len: 15
CDR3aa: CASRNRGRDGQPQHF
CDR3nt: TGTGCCAGTAGGAACAGGGGGCGAGACGGTCAGCCCCAGCATTTT

j_gene: TRBJ1-6
v_gene: TRBV6-5
abundance: NA
d_gene: TRBD1
len: 13
CDR3aa: CASSFGTDSPLHF
CDR3nt: TGTGCCAGCAGTTTTGGGACAGACTCACCCCTCCACTTT

j_gene: TRBJ2-1
v_gene: TRBV27
abundance: NA
d_gene: TRBD2
len: 15
CDR3aa: CASGSATSGYNEQFF
CDR3nt: TGTGCCAGCGGATCGGCAACTAGCGGGTACAATGAGCAGTTCTTC

j_gene: TRBJ2-2
v_gene: TRBV7-3
abundance: NA
d_gene: NA
len: 12
CDR3aa: CASSFGAGELFF
CDR3nt: TGTGCCAGCAGCTTCGGGGCCGGGGAGCTGTTTTTT

j_gene: TRBJ1-4
v_gene: TRBV5-5
abundance: NA
d_gene: NA
len: 15
CDR3aa: CASSSRSGFNEKLFF
CDR3nt: TGTGCCAGCAGCTCCAGGTCAGGTTTTAATGAAAAACTGTTTTTT

j_gene: TRBJ2-2
v_gene: TRBV15
abundance: NA
d_gene: NA
len: 14
CDR3aa: CATSSPMNTGELFF
CDR3nt: TGTGCCACCAGCAGCCCAATGAACACCGGGGAGCTGTTTTTT

j_gene: TRBJ2-2
v_gene: TRBV7-3
abundance: NA
d_gene: NA
len: 12
CDR3aa: CASSRRAGELFF
CDR3nt: TGTGCCAGCAGCAGACGGGCCGGGGAGCTGTTTTTT

j_gene: TRBJ2-1
v_gene: TRBV18
abundance: NA
d_gene: TRBD2
len: 14
CDR3aa: CASSPSGGGNEQFF
CDR3nt: TGTGCCAGCTCACCTAGCGGGGGGGGAAATGAGCAGTTCTTC

j_gene: TRBJ1-1
v_gene: TRBV5-1
abundance: NA
d_gene: NA
len: 15
CDR3aa: CASSLAGTGVSEAFF
CDR3nt: TGCGCCAGCAGCTTGGCCGGGACGGGGGTGTCTGAAGCTTTCTTT

j_gene: TRBJ2-1
v_gene: TRBV7-9
abundance: NA
d_gene: NA
len: 15
CDR3aa: CASRLDRNLYNEQFF
CDR3nt: TGTGCCAGCAGGCTAGACAGGAACCTATACAATGAGCAGTTCTTC

j_gene: TRBJ1-5
v_gene: TRBV12-3/TRBV12-4
abundance: NA
d_gene: NA
len: 12
CDR3aa: CASSLGGTPQHF
CDR3nt: TGTGCCAGCAGTTTGGGAGGGACGCCCCAGCATTTT

j_gene: TRBJ2-3
v_gene: TRBV13
abundance: NA
d_gene: NA
len: 16
CDR3aa: CASSPRTLASTDTQYF
CDR3nt: TGTGCCAGCAGCCCCCGGACACTTGCTAGCACAGATACGCAGTATTTT

j_gene: TRBJ1-1
v_gene: TRBV6-5
abundance: NA
d_gene: TRBD1
len: 15
CDR3aa: CASRGTGPMNTEAFF
CDR3nt: TGTGCCAGCAGGGGGACAGGACCCATGAACACTGAAGCTTTCTTT

j_gene: TRBJ2-5
v_gene: TRBV4-2
abundance: NA
d_gene: TRBD2
len: 15
CDR3aa: CASSQDPAGDGTQYF
CDR3nt: TGTGCCAGCAGCCAAGACCCAGCGGGGGACGGGACCCAGTACTTC

j_gene: TRBJ1-2
v_gene: TRBV18
abundance: NA
d_gene: TRBD1
len: 14
CDR3aa: CASTGTGKDYGYTF
CDR3nt: TGTGCCAGCACCGGGACAGGGAAGGACTATGGCTACACCTTC

j_gene: TRBJ1-5
v_gene: TRBV6-6
abundance: NA
d_gene: TRBD1
len: 17
CDR3aa: CASSPTPSQQGNQPQHF
CDR3nt: TGTGCCAGCAGTCCAACACCGAGTCAACAGGGGAATCAGCCCCAGCATTTT

j_gene: TRBJ1-1
v_gene: TRBV29-1
abundance: NA
d_gene: NA
len: 14
CDR3aa: CSVGGGPGGTEAFF
CDR3nt: TGCAGCGTTGGAGGTGGGCCGGGGGGCACTGAAGCTTTCTTT

j_gene: TRBJ2-7
v_gene: TRBV7-4
abundance: NA
d_gene: TRBD1
len: 16
CDR3aa: CASSTDRGRHSYEQYF
CDR3nt: TGTGCCAGCAGCACAGACAGGGGTCGTCATTCCTACGAGCAGTACTTC

j_gene: TRBJ1-5
v_gene: TRBV3-1/TRBV3-2
abundance: NA
d_gene: NA
len: 12
CDR3aa: CASSLGGQPQHF
CDR3nt: TGTGCCAGCAGCCTAGGAGGGCAGCCCCAGCATTTT

j_gene: TRBJ2-1
v_gene: TRBV5-1
abundance: NA
d_gene: TRBD2
len: 15
CDR3aa: CASSLVPGGNNEQFF
CDR3nt: TGCGCCAGCAGCTTGGTGCCGGGGGGGAACAATGAGCAGTTCTTC

j_gene: TRBJ2-2
v_gene: TRBV5-1
abundance: NA
d_gene: TRBD1
len: 16
CDR3aa: CASSFSDRPNTGELFF
CDR3nt: TGCGCCAGCAGCTTCTCGGACAGGCCGAACACCGGGGAGCTGTTTTTT

j_gene: TRBJ2-4
v_gene: TRBV29-1
abundance: NA
d_gene: TRBD2
len: 14
CDR3aa: CSAVAGGLQNIQYF
CDR3nt: TGCAGCGCGGTAGCGGGGGGGCTCCAAAACATTCAGTACTTC

j_gene: TRBJ2-5
v_gene: TRBV3-1/TRBV3-2
abundance: few
d_gene: TRBD2
len: 18
CDR3aa: CASSQDPGLAGGQETQYF
CDR3nt: TGTGCCAGCAGCCAAGACCCTGGTCTAGCGGGTGGGCAAGAGACCCAGTACTTC

j_gene: TRBJ2-1
v_gene: TRBV30
abundance: NA
d_gene: TRBD2
len: 12
CDR3aa: CAWIRGGGGKFF
CDR3nt: TGTGCCTGGATTCGCGGCGGGGGAGGCAAGTTCTTC

j_gene: TRBJ1-1
v_gene: TRBV5-1
abundance: few
d_gene: NA
len: 14
CDR3aa: CASSRTGKGTEAFF
CDR3nt: TGCGCCAGCAGCCGCACAGGGAAGGGTACTGAAGCTTTCTTT

j_gene: TRBJ2-3
v_gene: TRBV7-2
abundance: NA
d_gene: TRBD2
len: 17
CDR3aa: CASSPGTSGGAIDTQYF
CDR3nt: TGTGCCAGCAGCCCAGGGACTAGCGGGGGGGCCATAGATACGCAGTATTTT

j_gene: TRBJ2-1
v_gene: TRBV5-1
abundance: NA
d_gene: TRBD2
len: 15
CDR3aa: CASSFSASGNNEQFF
CDR3nt: TGCGCCAGCAGCTTCTCCGCTAGCGGAAACAATGAGCAGTTCTTC

j_gene: TRBJ2-4
v_gene: TRBV30
abundance: NA
d_gene: TRBD1
len: 17
CDR3aa: CAWSPGTGGQGVDIQYF
CDR3nt: TGTGCCTGGAGTCCCGGGACAGGGGGGCAGGGAGTAGACATTCAGTACTTC

j_gene: TRBJ1-1
v_gene: TRBV10-3
abundance: NA
d_gene: NA
len: 17
CDR3aa: CAISTLGRLRSDTEAFF
CDR3nt: TGTGCCATCAGCACCCTTGGGAGGCTACGAAGTGACACTGAAGCTTTCTTT

j_gene: TRBJ2-7
v_gene: TRBV6-1
abundance: NA
d_gene: NA
len: 13
CDR3aa: CASSERFSYEQYF
CDR3nt: TGTGCCAGCAGTGAACGGTTCTCCTACGAGCAGTACTTC

j_gene: TRBJ1-4
v_gene: TRBV9
abundance: NA
d_gene: NA
len: 15
CDR3aa: CASSVQGSTNEKLFF
CDR3nt: TGTGCCAGCAGTGTCCAGGGTTCAACTAATGAAAAACTGTTTTTT

j_gene: TRBJ1-2
v_gene: TRBV20-1
abundance: NA
d_gene: NA
len: 11
CDR3aa: CSASDQARYTF
CDR3nt: TGCAGTGCTAGTGACCAGGCCCGCTACACCTTC

j_gene: TRBJ2-1
v_gene: TRBV11-1
abundance: NA
d_gene: NA
len: 14
CDR3aa: CASSFQGRNNEQFF
CDR3nt: TGTGCCAGCAGCTTCCAGGGGCGAAACAATGAGCAGTTCTTC